This entry lists 16 T cell receptor beta chains sequenced from one sample in a study of blood T cell repertoires in COVID-19 (TCRdb year 2020). Libraries were built with the immunoSEQ multiplex PCR assay. TCRdb provides this immuneACCESS table in a form limited to in-frame rearrangements. Some clones are lacking; in checked studies, under half of them reflect an unresolved V gene, and why the rest are absent is not known. This sample lists over 50,000 clones; approximately 87% were detected once. The ten largest clones take up around 6.1% of the sample. Sequenced sample: peripheral blood. The receptors shown here come from a man in his 60s with acute or convalescent COVID-19.

This chain connects TRBV20-1 to TRBJ2-7; D remains unclear. V lost 7 bases to trimming and J lost 5 bases, with 12 bases between them. The CDR3 is made up of 11 amino acids. Germline V gives CDR1 DFQATT, CDR2 SNEGSKA (reference sequence). The CDR3 DNA is TGCAGTGTCCAAAAACGAGACGAGCAGTACTTC. Translation gives CSVQKRDEQYF.

This chain uses TRBV28 with TRBJ2-3; 7 bases line up with TRBD1. The CDR3 consists of 15 residues. With V trimmed by 6 bases and J by 0 bases, 6 bases remained unmatched. Germline loops: CDR1 MDHEN, CDR2 SYDVKM. In DNA form, the CDR3 reads TGTGCCAGCAGACCCCGGGACAGTAGCACAGATACGCAGTATTTT. Residues: CASRPRDSSTDTQYF.

The table lists this clone with a few counts. The genes are TRBV6-6 and TRBJ1-2; TRBD1 agrees at 7 bases. This CDR3 is built from 14 residues. Germline V CDR1 and CDR2: MNHNY, SVGAGI (reference sequence). With 0 bases clipped from V and 8 bases from J, the junction kept 6 bases outside the gene matches. The CDR3 protein is CASSYSQGERGYTF. The CDR3 bases are TGTGCCAGCAGTTACTCCCAGGGGGAACGGGGCTACACCTTC.

The chain employs TRBV14 and TRBJ1-6, with TRBD1 matching over 7 bases. Germline CDR1 is SGHDN and CDR2 is FVKESK. After removal of 0 bases from V and 7 bases from J, the junction contained 3 bases not matched to a gene. The CDR3 is 15 amino acids. The CDR3 coding sequence is TGTGCCAGCAGCCAAGAACGGACAGGCAATTCACCCCTCCACTTT. Translating gives CASSQERTGNSPLHF.

This clone has more than one count but fewer than ten. The rearrangement uses TRBV5-6 and TRBJ1-6; no firm D call. CDR3 size: 14 residues. Germline V gene sequence: CDR1 SGHDT, CDR2 YYEEEE. Trimming removed 0 bases at V and 9 bases at J, with 10 bases between. CDR3 amino acids: CASSLGQAPSPLHF. The CDR3 bases are TGTGCCAGCAGCTTGGGGCAGGCGCCTTCACCCCTCCACTTT.

The V and J genes are TRBV13 and TRBJ2-3; a possible D gene is TRBD2 (6 bases). Trimming took 3 bases from V and 1 from J, leaving 11 bases between them. This CDR3 is 15 amino acids long. Germline values: CDR1 PRHDT, CDR2 FYEKMQ (reference sequence). Here the CDR3 reads CASSLPPSGTDTQYF. CDR3 nucleotide sequence: TGTGCCAGCAGCTTGCCGCCTAGCGGCACAGATACGCAGTATTTT.

The chain employs TRBV7-2 and TRBJ1-3, with TRBD1 matching 8 bases. The CDR3 contains 15 residues. CDR1 SGHTA and CDR2 FQGNSA come from the germline V gene. V lost 4 bases, J lost 2 bases, and 4 bases stayed unmatched. DNA for the CDR3: TGTGCCAGCAGCTCTTCAGGGGGCACTGGAAACACCATATATTTT. This codes for CASSSSGGTGNTIYF.

The V gene is TRBV4-2, the J gene TRBJ2-2, with a tentative D call TRBD1 (6 bases). CDR3 length: 14 residues. V gave up 6 bases and J gave up 0 bases, with 8 bases separating them. Germline lookup yields CDR1 LGHNA and CDR2 YNFKEQ. This CDR3 reads CASRGTTNTGELFF. The DNA for the CDR3 is TGTGCCAGCAGAGGGACAACGAACACCGGGGAGCTGTTTTTT.

The chain joins TRBV19 to TRBJ1-6; 9 bases fit TRBD1. Germline V gives CDR1 LNHDA, CDR2 SQIVND (reference sequence). The CDR3 contains 16 residues. V shed 2 bases and J 7 bases; nucleotides not matched to a gene: 6. In DNA form, the CDR3 reads TGTGCCAGTAGTATATCCACAGGGGGCATGAATTCACCCCTCCACTTT. Translation gives CASSISTGGMNSPLHF.

This chain links TRBV9 with TRBJ2-7; the D gene is possibly TRBD2 (6 bases). Germline assignment: CDR1 SGDLS and CDR2 YYNGEE. The CDR3 consists of 14 residues. V was clipped by 3 bases and J by 2 bases, with 12 bases between them. The CDR3 here is CASSETGGPYEQYF. The CDR3 region has the DNA TGTGCCAGCAGCGAAACCGGGGGTCCCTACGAGCAGTACTTC.

The genes are TRBV11-2 and TRBJ2-1; 7 nucleotides match TRBD2. The CDR3 spans 15 residues. V trimming: 2 bases; J trimming: 3 bases; junction bases outside the gene matches: 4. Germline values: CDR1 SGHAT, CDR2 FQNNGV. In DNA, the CDR3 is TGTGCCAGCAGCTTACTAGCGGACTACTACAATGAGCAGTTCTTC. Amino acid sequence: CASSLLADYYNEQFF.

The chain joins TRBV23-1 to TRBJ2-1; 7 bases line up with TRBD1. TRBV23-1 is an ORF; its function is uncertain. The CDR3 length is 17 residues. V dropped 4 bases and J dropped 7; count of bases not matched to a gene: 16. CDR3 in amino acids: CASSPHPLKDRINEQFF. The CDR3 bases are TGCGCCAGCAGTCCCCACCCCCTGAAGGACAGGATTAATGAGCAGTTCTTC.

The chain links TRBV2 to TRBJ1-2; no clear D gene. Trimming took off 4 bases at V and 4 bases at J, with 13 bases between the two ends. Germline CDR1 is SNHLY and CDR2 is FYNNEI. The CDR3 runs to 14 residues. The CDR3, as DNA: TGTGCCAGCAGTGGGCCGGGAGTGGGCTATGGCTACACCTTC. Translating gives CASSGPGVGYGYTF.

V is TRBV7-2 and J is TRBJ1-3; D gene unclear. Per the germline V gene, CDR1 is SGHTA and CDR2 is FQGNSA. CDR3 length equals 14 residues. Trimming stripped 5 bases from V and 4 bases from J, with 12 bases between. CDR3 region: CASSPRGGGNTIYF. The CDR3 DNA follows: TGTGCCAGCAGCCCCCGAGGAGGGGGAAACACCATATATTTT.

The chain links TRBV19 to TRBJ2-1; 12 bases map to TRBD2. Trimming took 1 base from V and 5 from J; bases not matched to a gene: 6. There are 17 residues in the CDR3. Germline V lookup: CDR1 LNHDA, CDR2 SQIVND (reference sequence). The CDR3 DNA sequence: TGTGCCAGTAGTATAGGACCCGGACTAGCGGGGAACAATGAGCAGTTCTTC. Translation: CASSIGPGLAGNNEQFF.

This chain joins TRBV27 and TRBJ1-2, with 8 bases aligning to TRBD1. The CDR3 is 18 amino acids. Germline-derived CDR1 and CDR2 are MNHEY and SMNVEV (reference sequence). V lost 4 bases to trimming and J lost 4 bases; unmatched junction nucleotides: 17. CDR3 DNA sequence: TGTGCCAGCAGTTCCCACCTTACCACAGGGGGAGTCATCTATGGCTACACCTTC. This gives the protein CASSSHLTTGGVIYGYTF.